The subject of this entry is one TCR beta chain. Its specificity is not known. This sample is part of a study of blood T cells in healthy people across ages. Overall study findings and caveats: While age rose, TCR beta diversity per million T cells dropped in a roughly linear way.

A J-beta primer mix and a sample-barcoded 5' primer were used in a second PCR of roughly 6 to 11 cycles. Each CDR3 protein gets one entry after TCRdb re-called the 5' RACE reads with MiXCR. The table records about 1.4 million distinct CDR3 sequences, around 55% of them present only once. Ranging in age from about 6 to 100, the donors were healthy Caucasian individuals from Russia. Germline V gene sequence: CDR1 LGHNT, CDR2 FRNRAP. The length of the CDR3 is 15 residues. The sequence was obtained from a man in his late teens or twenties in good health. Sequenced: blood. The genes are TRBV12-5 and TRBJ2-7, with a weak D call TRBD2 (5 bases). The assigned J gene may be wrong: the sequence end matches TRBJ2-5 better. The CDR3 region is CASGLVLGVRETQYF. DNA for the CDR3: TGTGCTAGTGGTTTGGTACTCGGGGTCCGGGAGACCCAGTACTTC.